This T cell receptor (beta chain) was documented in a study of radiotherapy plus CTLA-4 blockade in lung cancer. Study background: Patients showed objective responses in about 20% of cases and disease control in roughly 34%.

The table came from immunoSEQ multiplex PCR; TCRdb's copy has only in-frame clones and leaves some out. The data hold about 48,000 clones, with 82% observed a single time. This CDR3 is built from 15 residues. From germline, CDR1 is MNHNS and CDR2 SASEGT. Trimming at V came to 7 bases and at J to 7 bases, leaving 11 bases not matched to a gene. Chemo-refractory metastatic non-small-cell lung cancer patients underwent focal radiation alongside CTLA-4 blockade with ipilimumab. Study outcomes and limitations: Blood TCR clones of tumor origin expanded after radiotherapy plus ipilimumab.

On this clone itself: Its antigen is as yet unknown.

The specimen was peripheral blood, collected from a patient treated with radiotherapy plus ipilimumab. The chain employs TRBV6-1 and TRBJ1-1, with 11 positions matching TRBD1. This TCR derives from a human donor with non-small cell lung cancer who had stable disease on radiotherapy plus ipilimumab. The CDR3 here is CASTMKGGTGGEAFF. The CDR3 region has the DNA TGTGCCAGCACCATGAAGGGTGGGACAGGGGGTGAAGCTTTCTTT.